These 14 T cell receptor beta chains were all obtained from the same sample, sequenced in a study of neurological immune-mediated disorders. TCRdb recomputed calls from the 5' RACE reads with MiXCR, one row per CDR3 protein. Among fewer than 65,000 distinct CDR3 sequences listed, about 4% were seen once. The sample was PBMCs. Receptor source: a man between 45 and 60 years old with multiple sclerosis.

Only a few counts were recorded for this clonotype. The rearrangement uses TRBV27 and TRBJ2-2, with 8 nucleotides matching TRBD1. Looked up from germline, CDR1 is MNHEY and CDR2 is SMNVEV (reference sequence). This CDR3 has 18 amino acids. The V segment lost 5 bases and the J segment 0 bases; nucleotides outside the gene matches: 11. The chain's CDR3 is CASSRQGTLLANTGELFF. The DNA for the CDR3 is TGTGCCAGCAGTAGACAGGGGACCCTACTCGCGAACACCGGGGAGCTGTTTTTT.

This clonotype was counted many times. The chain employs TRBV28 and TRBJ2-2; D remains unclear. The CDR3 loop spans 14 amino acids. Germline CDR1 is MDHEN and CDR2 is SYDVKM. With 1 base removed from V and 4 bases from J, the gap between germline ends came to 7 bases. The DNA for the CDR3 is TGTGCCAGCAGTTTATTAGTTATCACCGGGGAGCTGTTTTTT. Residues: CASSLLVITGELFF.

In its sample, this clonotype was seen many times. The V and J genes are TRBV5-1 and TRBJ1-3; unclear D gene. CDR1 and CDR2 from the germline V gene are SGHRS and YFSETQ. V was shortened by 6 bases and J by 0 bases, with 13 bases between the two germline ends. CDR3 length: 15 amino acids. The CDR3 protein is CASTLDGSSGNTIYF. The DNA of the CDR3 is TGCGCCAGCACTTTGGACGGGAGCTCTGGAAACACCATATATTTT.

This clonotype was recorded many times. V gene TRBV6-4 combines with J gene TRBJ1-5, with D possibly being TRBD1 (5 bases). V lost 8 bases and J lost 7, with 15 bases in between. Per the germline V gene, CDR1 is MRHNA and CDR2 is SNTAGT. CDR3 length equals 13 residues. The CDR3 DNA reads TGTGCCAGCGCAACAGGCCACGACCAGCCCCAGCATTTT. This gives the protein CASATGHDQPQHF.

The table lists this clonotype with many counts. The chain combines TRBV20-1 with TRBJ2-5; 16 bases fit TRBD2. The CDR3 consists of 15 residues. With 5 bases clipped from V and 5 bases from J, the junction kept 5 bases outside the gene matches. Germline CDR1 DFQATT, CDR2 SNEGSKA (reference sequence). Here the CDR3 reads CSAGTSGRAGETQYF. CDR3 DNA: TGCAGTGCTGGGACTAGCGGGAGGGCGGGGGAGACCCAGTACTTC.

The chain is built from TRBV5-1 and TRBJ2-3; the D is unclear. V lost 1 base and J lost 0, with 12 bases in between. There are 16 residues in the CDR3. CDR1 SGHRS and CDR2 YFSETQ come from the germline V gene. The chain's CDR3 is CASSLQGGVSTDTQYF. The CDR3 coding sequence is TGCGCCAGCAGCTTGCAAGGTGGCGTTAGCACAGATACGCAGTATTTT.

Many counts were recorded for this clonotype. The V gene is TRBV5-1, the J gene TRBJ2-1; no firm D call. With 0 bases removed from V and 4 bases from J, the gap between germline ends came to 8 bases. Germline V gives CDR1 SGHRS, CDR2 YFSETQ. CDR3 length: 14 residues. The DNA for the CDR3 is TGCGCCAGCAGCTTGGGTTTTGGGTACAATGAGCAGTTCTTC. Its translation is CASSLGFGYNEQFF.

This clonotype was seen many times. The chain uses TRBV27 and TRBJ1-1; D may be TRBD1 (5 bases). Germline CDR1 is MNHEY and CDR2 is SMNVEV (reference sequence). V gave up 3 bases and J gave up 5 bases, with 13 bases separating them. This CDR3 region has 14 residues. CDR3 bases: TGTGCCAGCAGTTTCGGGGCCGAGGGTACTGAAGCTTTCTTT. Protein sequence: CASSFGAEGTEAFF.

This clonotype was detected ten times or more. The rearrangement uses TRBV29-1 and TRBJ1-1, with a possible D match to TRBD1 (5 bases). CDR3 length: 19 residues. CDR1 and CDR2 from the germline V gene are SQVTM and ANQGSEA. Deletions cut 7 bases from V and 1 base from J, with 31 bases between. The CDR3 DNA reads TGCAGCGGCATGAAGGGTTCCAGAATAGTTGGGGGATCGAACACTGAAGCTTTCTTT. Translation gives CSGMKGSRIVGGSNTEAFF.

This clonotype was counted many times. The chain couples TRBV27 to TRBJ2-1; D unclear. This CDR3 comprises 12 residues. Germline CDR1 reads MNHEY; CDR2 reads SMNVEV (reference sequence). V was cut by 5 bases and J by 9 bases, with 11 bases left in between. CDR3 nucleotides: TGTGCCAGCAGTAAAAACAACGGTGAGCAGTTCTTC. Amino acid sequence: CASSKNNGEQFF.

In its sample, this clonotype was seen many times. J is TRBJ2-3 and V is TRBV7-2; no clear D. Germline CDR1 SGHTA, CDR2 FQGNSA. With 3 bases removed from V and 2 bases from J, the gap between germline ends came to 6 bases. This CDR3 has 13 residues. The CDR3 loop is CASSFRLTDTQYF. CDR3 in DNA: TGTGCCAGCAGCTTTCGTCTCACAGATACGCAGTATTTT.

In this sample, this clonotype turned up many times. The chain recombines TRBV7-2 with TRBJ1-5; 7 bases are shared with TRBD1. Trimming removed 5 bases from V and 4 bases from J; junction bases left unmatched: 5. Germline-derived CDR1 and CDR2 are SGHTA and FQGNSA. The CDR3 is made up of 14 amino acids. CDR3 region: CASSPTGRNQPQHF. In DNA form, the CDR3 reads TGTGCCAGCAGCCCGACAGGGAGGAATCAGCCCCAGCATTTT. The full variable domain, its missing parts supplied by reference TRBV7-2 and TRBJ1-5, is GAGVSQSPSNKVTEKGKDVELRCDPISGHTALYWYRQSLGQGLEFLIYFQGNSAPDKSGLPSDRFSAERTGGSVSTLTIQRTQQEDSAVYLCASSPTGRNQPQHFGDGTRLSIL.

This clonotype appeared many times. The chain couples TRBV29-1 to TRBJ2-1; tentatively, D is TRBD1 (7 bases). The CDR3 spans 14 residues. Per germline, CDR1 SQVTM and CDR2 ANQGSEA. V gave up 6 bases and J gave up 4 bases, with 16 bases separating them. Written as DNA, the CDR3 is TGCAGCGTGGAGGAGGGGGCGAGGTACAATGAGCAGTTCTTC. This gives the protein CSVEEGARYNEQFF.

This clonotype came up a few times. The chain recombines TRBV20-1 with TRBJ1-1; D remains ambiguous. Germline CDR1 DFQATT, CDR2 SNEGSKA (reference sequence). V was trimmed by 0 bases and J by 6 bases, leaving 17 bases between them. CDR3 size: 15 residues. The CDR3 sequence is CSAREKIWGGSEAFF. The CDR3 nucleotides read TGCAGTGCTAGAGAAAAGATCTGGGGAGGGTCTGAAGCTTTCTTT.